This paragraph reports one TCR beta chain. Its antigen target is currently unknown. No much larger clone exists at a distance of one base, and base qualities are not known. The CDR3 holds 16 amino acids from the cysteine to the phenylalanine. The kept DNA is CDR3 alone, 48 bases in frame from the first base. As encoded in the germline V gene (reference sequence), CDR1 is LNHNV while CDR2 is YYDKDF. V is pruned by 9 bases and J by 1 base, leaving 10 bases of the junction without a gene match. The sample comes from a study of T cell repertoires in aging, cancer and after chemotherapy (dated by TCRdb to between 2018 and 2021). About the full investigation: Donors were distributed across six age groups ranging from 30 or younger to 70 or older, with at least three individuals included per group. In total, the full dataset held 8.9 million or so TCR reads. To examine immunoaging and T cell reconstitution after chemotherapy, the study profiled TCR beta repertoires in peripheral blood from healthy donors and cancer patients. A cohort of roughly 220 cancer patients (around 94 with hematological and around 130 with solid cancers) was assembled, and approximately 95 healthy donors were included as a reference group. In the hematological group, the paired samples taken before and after chemotherapy came from chronic lymphocytic leukemia patients given fludarabine- or bendamustine-based regimens.

Study-wide conclusions, independent of this receptor: In both cancer cohorts, the median generation probability rose over the chemotherapy interval, which suggests that the repertoire was reconstituted through rebound thymic output. It was noted by the authors that conclusions about immunological memory after chemotherapy cannot be drawn from the repertoire data. Declining TCR diversity with age in healthy donors was mainly explained by loss of richness; in cancer patients, loss of evenness also contributed. Lymphoid organ infiltration was present in the hematological cancer patients, and this infiltration may itself impair thymic emigration or the expansion of peripheral T cells. Compared with age-matched healthy donors, untreated patients with either hematological or solid cancers had significantly lower TCR diversity in the blood along with higher clonality.

Multiplex touch-down PCR with a mixed TRB-A/B primer pool was used to amplify rearranged TRB sequences covering the V, D and J segments. Illumina adapters and sample indices were added to the amplicons in two consecutive PCR reactions performed with Phusion HS II polymerase. After gel purification with the NucleoSpin Gel and PCR Clean-up kit, the amplicons were checked using Qubit and an Agilent 2100 Bioanalyzer. Sequencing of the libraries was done on an Illumina MiSeq with paired-end, single-indexed 600-cycle runs. On the authors' methods: MiXCR versions 2.12 and 3.0.5 were used to process TRB sequences. Each unique CDR3 nucleotide sequence was counted as one clone, and only productive sequences with at least two reads were retained. Shannon diversity, evenness, clonality (one minus evenness), and alpha-parameterized diversity profiles from alpha 0 to 5 were included as repertoire metrics. The IGoR algorithm was used to compute generation probabilities of clones in paired pre- and post-chemotherapy samples. TCRdb trimmed public reads at Q25 via fastp, called clones via MiXCR and kept in-frame beta chains. Every CDR3 protein is listed once, alongside the most common genes and DNA of its rows. The V and J calls shown here were made by TCRdb, not taken from the authors' results. The sample has some 410 distinct CDR3 sequences on record, 30% to 50% of them singletons. Around a third of the sample goes to the ten largest clones.

Genomic DNA extracted from peripheral blood, rather than sorted cells or RNA, was used as the source for amplification of TCR beta rearrangements. The sample comprised blood. The rearrangement joined TRBV15 to TRBJ2-1, with 9 bases aligning to TRBD1. The sequence came from a human donor with a blood cancer. CDR3 protein: CATQTGTGRSYNEQFF. The nucleotide sequence is given as TGTGCCACGCAGACAGGGACAGGGAGGTCCTACAATGAGCAGTTCTTC.